Shown below are 25 T cell receptor beta chains from a single sample sequenced in a study of CD8+ T cells in alopecia areata. Extraction of RNA preceded its reverse transcription into cDNA, which served as the sequencing template. Measured with immunoSEQ multiplex PCR; TCRdb has only the in-frame clones, and not every one. Recorded here are 200,000 to 300,000 clones, none singletons. Cutaneous lymph node cells were pooled, and they were sorted using CD4, CD8alpha, NKG2D, NKG2ACE and other markers. Source material: CD4+ T cells sorted from a lymph node. These receptors were obtained from a C3H/HeJ mouse with alopecia areata. Mice of this strain are of MHC haplotype H2-k.

Note on this clone: All gene names here are mouse names. The read stops 4 residues short of the end of the CDR3; the missing end is completed from the germline J gene. Other DNA sequences in this specimen translate into the identical CDR3. The chain uses TRBV19 and TRBJ1-1; 8 nucleotides align to TRBD1. The CDR3 length is 14 residues. Germline lookup yields CDR1 FNHDT and CDR2 SITEND (reference sequence). J lost 0 bases, V lost 4 bases, and 2 bases had no gene match. CDR3 sequence reads: CASSGQGANTEVFF. The CDR3 bases that were read are TGTGCCAGCAGTGGACAGGGCGCAAACACA.

As to this clone: Gene and germline names: mouse. The sequenced CDR3 bases are TGTGCCAGCAGCCAAGTGACTGGGGGCTCAAACACCGGG. Residues: CASSQVTGGSNTG. The CDR3 reads in full as CASSQVTGGSNTGQLYF. This rearrangement joins TRBV5 to TRBJ2-2; 9 bases match TRBD2. The read halts 4 residues ahead of the CDR3 end, with the missing end drawn from the germline J gene. Germline V CDR1 and CDR2: LGHNA, YNLKQL (reference sequence). The CDR3 runs 17 residues. The V and J ends lost 1 base and 0 bases, in that order; junction bases with no gene match: 3.

Concerning this clone: Gene names follow the mouse nomenclature. With the read ending 4 residues before the CDR3 end, the germline J gene is used to fill in that end. J is TRBJ2-7 and V is TRBV1, with 11 bases aligning to TRBD2. Germline CDR1 and CDR2: NSQYPW and LRSPGD (reference sequence). CDR3 length: 14 residues. This CDR3 reads CTCSETGGGYEQYF. The CDR3 DNA, read in part, is TGCACCTGCAGTGAGACTGGGGGGGGATAT.

Remarks on this clone: Gene labels here are mouse ones. The CDR3 end falls 4 residues outside the read, so it is completed with the germline J gene. The sample holds other DNA sequences that translate to the same CDR3. This chain joins TRBV31 and TRBJ1-2; possible D gene TRBD1, 5 bases. CDR1 and CDR2 (germline): GKSSPN, SITVG. There are 13 residues in the CDR3. The germline V and J ends were trimmed by 0 bases and 0 bases, with 5 bases remaining between them. The CDR3 reads CAWSLRANSDYTF. CDR3 bases read: TGTGCCTGGAGTCTCAGGGCAAACTCC. Full variable domain (missing parts from reference TRBV31 and TRBJ1-2): AQTIHQWPVAEIKAVGSPLSLGCTIKGKSSPNLYWYWQATGGTLQQLFYSITVGQVESVVQLNLSASRPKDDQFILSTEKLLLSHSGFYLCAWSLRANSDYTFGSGTRLLVI.

Points on this clone: Mouse names are used for the genes. Read data end 4 residues before the CDR3 end; the end is taken from the germline J gene. The rearrangement joins TRBV13-1 to TRBJ2-3; no firm D call. The CDR3 is 15 amino acids. Trimming shortened V by 0 bases and J by 0 bases, and 8 bases separated the two germline ends. Germline lookup yields CDR1 NSHNY and CDR2 SYGAGN. Incomplete CDR3 DNA: TGTGCCAGCAGTGATGTGACATATAGTGCAGAA. This sequence encodes CASSDVTYSAE. In full, the CDR3 reads CASSDVTYSAETLYF.

This clone was picked up a small number of times. Genes and germline come from the mouse. The chain's CDR3 is CASSDAGTKYNSPLYF. The CDR3 bases that were read are TGTGCCAGCAGTGATGCCGGGACAAAATATAATTCGCCC. The gene calls are TRBV13-1 and TRBJ1-6, with D perhaps matching TRBD1 (6 bases). Read coverage stops 3 residues before the CDR3 terminus; the germline J gene supplies the remainder. TRBJ1-6 qualifies as an ORF whose function is uncertain. The CDR3 length is 16 residues. CDR1 and CDR2 (germline): NSHNY, SYGAGN. Trimming removed 0 bases from V and 4 bases from J, with 11 bases in between.

As regards this clone: Gene labels here are mouse ones. The read stops 4 residues short of the end of the CDR3; the missing end is completed from the germline J gene. In the same sample, other DNA sequences code for this CDR3. The chain recombines TRBV5 with TRBJ2-1, with 7 bases that match TRBD2. The germline CDR1 and CDR2 sequences are LGHNA and YNLKQL (reference sequence). The CDR3 runs to 15 residues. With 0 bases clipped from V and 4 bases from J, the junction kept 3 bases outside the gene matches. CDR3 sequence reads: CASSQDWGEYAEQFF. Partial CDR3 DNA: TGTGCCAGCAGCCAAGATTGGGGGGAGTATGCT.

Only a few counts were recorded for this clone. Each gene name is a mouse one. Coverage ceases 4 residues before the CDR3 finishes, and the germline J gene fills in the end. J is TRBJ2-5 and V is TRBV31, with 8 bases lining up with TRBD2. CDR3 length: 16 residues. The germline V gene encodes CDR1 GKSSPN and CDR2 SITVG. CDR3 sequence: CAWSLMGGAPLDTQYF. CDR3 bases read: TGTGCCTGGAGTCTAATGGGGGGGGCGCCGTTGGAC.

This clone was counted only a few times. The gene names given are mouse names. The read ends 4 residues before the CDR3 terminus; that terminus is restored from the germline J gene. The chain joins TRBV31 to TRBJ1-1, with a tentative D call TRBD1 (6 bases). Germline lookup yields CDR1 GKSSPN and CDR2 SITVG. This CDR3 is built from 13 residues. The CDR3 spells CAWSLDGDKEVFF. The covered CDR3 bases are TGTGCCTGGAGTCTAGATGGGGACAAA.

With regard to this clone: These gene names are mouse names. The observed sequence ends 4 residues before the CDR3 terminus, with the missing tail filled in from the germline J gene. The chain has TRBV5 and TRBJ2-1, with TRBD1 matching over 7 bases. V gave up 4 bases and J gave up 2 bases; unmatched junction bases: 5. Germline V gene data show CDR1 as LGHNA and CDR2 as YNLKQL (reference sequence). The CDR3 is 15 residues long. The sequenced part of the CDR3 DNA is TGTGCCAGCAGCCCCACCGGGACAGACTATGCT. It codes for CASSPTGTDYA. In full, the CDR3 reads CASSPTGTDYAEQFF.

Details on this clone: These gene names are mouse names. Read data end 4 residues before the CDR3 end; the end is taken from the germline J gene. Other DNA sequences in the sample encode the same CDR3. The chain employs TRBV1 and TRBJ2-5, with TRBD2 matching 8 bases. CDR1 and CDR2 from the germline V gene are NSQYPW and LRSPGD (reference sequence). CDR3 length: 15 amino acids. V lost 3 bases to trimming and J lost 2 bases; unmatched junction nucleotides: 4. The CDR3 loop reads CTCSASTGGQDTQYF. The sequenced part of the CDR3 DNA is TGCACCTGCAGTGCCAGCACTGGGGGCCAAGAC.

In this sample, this clone turned up many times. Gene names and germline refer to mouse. The DNA ends 4 residues before the CDR3 does, and the rest of the CDR3 is filled in from the germline J gene. The rearrangement joins TRBV17 to TRBJ2-3; TRBD1 might be the D (5 bases). Germline CDR1 is MNHDT and CDR2 is YYDKIL. The CDR3 totals 17 residues. With 2 bases removed from V and 0 bases from J, the gap between germline ends came to 15 bases. The CDR3 DNA, read in part, is TGTGCTAGCAGTAGATCCATCGACAGAAATAGTGCAGAA. Translating gives CASSRSIDRNSAE. The entire CDR3 is CASSRSIDRNSAETLYF.

Concerning this clone itself: Mouse names are used for the genes. The CDR3 is cut off 4 residues early in the read; its end comes from the germline J gene. This sample also contains other DNA sequences that code for the same CDR3. The chain combines TRBV19 with TRBJ2-5; tentatively, D is TRBD1 (6 bases). CDR1 and CDR2 (germline): FNHDT, SITEND (reference sequence). The CDR3 has 14 residues. With 3 bases removed from V and 2 bases from J, the gap between germline ends came to 10 bases. The CDR3 DNA, read in part, is TGTGCCAGCAGTACCAGGGGTGGCCAAGAC. As protein: CASSTRGGQD. The complete CDR3 reads CASSTRGGQDTQYF.

Concerning this clone: Genes here carry mouse names. The read ends 4 residues before the CDR3 terminus; that terminus is restored from the germline J gene. This rearrangement joins TRBV5 to TRBJ2-1; D possibly corresponds to TRBD2 (5 bases). Trimming removed 1 base from V and 3 bases from J, with 10 bases in between. The CDR3 has 15 residues. Germline V lookup: CDR1 LGHNA, CDR2 YNLKQL (reference sequence). The CDR3 here is CASSQALAGYAEQFF. CDR3 bases read: TGTGCCAGCAGCCAAGCACTGGCCGGCTATGCT.

This clone was detected only a few times. Any gene name here is a mouse gene name. The read gets to within 4 residues of the CDR3 end, and the germline J gene fills in the rest. This same CDR3 is encoded by further DNA sequences in the sample. The V call is TRBV1, the J call TRBJ2-2; D is unclear. V lost 0 bases and J lost 1, with 6 bases in between. This CDR3 contains 15 residues. Looked up from germline, CDR1 is NSQYPW and CDR2 is LRSPGD (reference sequence). The CDR3 region is CTCSADSGNTGQLYF. The CDR3 bases that were read are TGCACCTGCAGTGCAGATTCTGGAAACACCGGG.

This clone was seen a handful of times. Gene names are mouse gene names. The read terminates 4 residues before the CDR3 end, so the remaining end is supplied by the germline J gene. The chain combines TRBV13-2 with TRBJ2-3, with D possibly being TRBD1 (5 bases). Between the trimmed V and J ends, which lost 5 bases and 3 bases, there was a span of 7 bases. This CDR3 contains 12 residues. Germline-derived CDR1 and CDR2 are NNHNN and SYGAGS (reference sequence). The CDR3 sequence: CASGAGAETLYF. The CDR3 DNA, read in part, is TGTGCCAGCGGGGCAGGGGCAGAA.

About this clone itself: Gene names are mouse gene names. The read terminates 4 residues ahead of where the CDR3 ends, so the germline J gene completes it. The rearrangement uses TRBV5 and TRBJ1-4; 8 bases are a match to TRBD1. Germline values: CDR1 LGHNA, CDR2 YNLKQL (reference sequence). The CDR3 consists of 16 residues. Incomplete CDR3 DNA: TGTGCCAGCAGCCAAGATCGAGGACAGGGTCTCGAA. The encoded protein is CASSQDRGQGLE. The full-length CDR3 reads as CASSQDRGQGLERLFF.

Notes on this clone: The genes and germline here are from mouse. The sequence runs out 4 residues before the end of the CDR3; the remainder is reconstructed from the germline J gene. The sample carries other DNA sequences with the same CDR3. The rearrangement uses TRBV13-1 and TRBJ2-2, with 9 bases lining up with TRBD2. Unmatched junction bases numbered 3, after V lost 3 bases and J lost 0 bases. The CDR3 extends over 16 amino acids. Germline lookup yields CDR1 NSHNY and CDR2 SYGAGN. CDR3 residues: CASSGDWGTNTGQLYF. The CDR3 bases that were read are TGTGCCAGCAGTGGCGACTGGGGGACAAACACCGGG.

This clone was seen a few times. Gene names denote mouse genes. Coverage ceases 3 residues before the CDR3 finishes, and the germline J gene fills in the end. The chain combines TRBV13-3 with TRBJ1-6; D perhaps matches TRBD1 (6 bases). TRBJ1-6 is annotated as an ORF whose role is uncertain. Germline V gene lookup returns CDR1 NNHDY and CDR2 SYVADS. V lost 4 bases and J lost 8, with 10 bases in between. The CDR3 length is 13 residues. The CDR3 loop reads CASSQGRDSPLYF. The CDR3 DNA, read in part, is TGTGCCAGCAGTCAGGGGAGGGATTCGCCC.

This clone was observed a few times. Any gene name here is a mouse gene name. Read coverage stops 4 residues before the CDR3 terminus; the germline J gene supplies the remainder. The chain carries TRBV13-1 and TRBJ2-1; 7 nucleotides align to TRBD1. V lost 3 bases to trimming and J lost 0 bases; unmatched junction nucleotides: 6. Per the germline V gene, CDR1 is NSHNY and CDR2 is SYGAGN. The CDR3 is 16 residues long. The CDR3 loop is CASSALNRGNYAEQFF. CDR3 DNA, as far as it was read: TGTGCCAGCAGTGCCCTAAACAGGGGTAACTATGCT.

In the case of this clone: Gene names and germline match the mouse. CDR3 in amino acids: CASRRLLGNYAEQFF. The sequenced part of the CDR3 DNA is TGTGCCAGCAGGAGATTACTGGGGAACTATGCT. The chain couples TRBV19 to TRBJ2-1; TRBD2 agrees at 7 bases. The CDR3 end lies 4 residues beyond the end of the read and is filled in from the germline J gene. V dropped 5 bases and J dropped 1; count of bases not matched to a gene: 6. The CDR3 is made up of 15 amino acids. CDR1 FNHDT and CDR2 SITEND come from the germline V gene (reference sequence).

This clone appeared a few times. Here the gene names and germline are mouse. The observed sequence ends 4 residues before the CDR3 terminus, with the missing tail filled in from the germline J gene. V and J are TRBV1 and TRBJ2-5; a weak D match, TRBD1 (6 bases). Germline CDR1 reads NSQYPW; CDR2 reads LRSPGD (reference sequence). The V end was cut by 6 bases, the J end by 1 base, with 14 bases between. CDR3 length equals 15 residues. This chain's CDR3 is CTCSDTGTYQDTQYF. The part of the CDR3 DNA that was read is TGCACCTGCAGCGACACCGGGACATACCAAGAC.

There are a few counts of this clone. The germline and genes are mouse ones. Partial CDR3 DNA: TGTGCCAGCAGTGACAAAGACAGGGAAGCAGAA. This gives the protein CASSDKDREAE. The whole CDR3 protein reads CASSDKDREAETLYF. This chain uses TRBV13-1 with TRBJ2-3, with 7 bases matching TRBD1. Coverage ceases 4 residues before the CDR3 finishes, and the germline J gene fills in the end. J gave up 3 bases and V 2 bases, and 6 bases lay outside the gene matches. The CDR3 is 15 residues long. Looked up from germline, CDR1 is NSHNY and CDR2 is SYGAGN.

Points on this clone: Here the gene names and germline are mouse. From the germline J gene comes the end of the CDR3, since the read stops 4 residues before it. The V gene is TRBV13-2, the J gene TRBJ1-1; the match to TRBD1 covers 8 bases. Losses at the gene ends were 0 bases for V and 0 bases for J; bases not matched to a gene: 1. In germline, CDR1 is NNHNN, CDR2 SYGAGS (reference sequence). This CDR3 region has 15 residues. The CDR3 loop is CASGDAGGPNTEVFF. The covered CDR3 bases are TGTGCCAGCGGTGATGCAGGGGGCCCAAACACA.

Details on this clone: Gene names and germline refer to mouse. The read falls 4 residues short of the CDR3 end, and the missing part is taken from the germline J gene. The V call is TRBV1, the J call TRBJ2-3, with D possibly being TRBD1 (5 bases). In germline, CDR1 is NSQYPW, CDR2 LRSPGD (reference sequence). Trimming left V 3 bases short and J 0 bases short, with 7 bases between. CDR3 length: 14 residues. The CDR3 loop reads CTCSAHRSAETLYF. The CDR3 bases that were read are TGCACCTGCAGTGCTCACAGGAGTGCAGAA.